Listed below are T cell receptor beta chains from one sample, sequenced in a study of CD8 T cells in Susac syndrome. TCRdb passed the immunoSEQ multiplex PCR reads through MiXCR, listing each CDR3 protein once. The sample has roughly 150,000 distinct CDR3 sequences, roughly 94% seen once. What was sequenced was CD4+ T cells from PBMCs. These receptors were taken from a human donor with multiple sclerosis. CDR3s include the opening cysteine and the closing phenylalanine or tryptophan. The D gene is left open where the match is weak. Clone size appears in some rows only: once, few, many, or a class for an expanded clone.

>TRBJ1-2|TRBV2|-|15|-
TGTGCCAGGAAACGGGGGTCATATGGACAGCAAGGCTACACCTTC
CARKRGSYGQQGYTF
>TRBJ2-1|TRBV5-1|TRBD2|16|-
TGCGCCAGCAGCGCAGCCGGGACTAGCGGCCCCAATGAGCAGTTCTTC
CASSAAGTSGPNEQFF
>TRBJ2-3|TRBV28|TRBD2|16|-
TGTGCCAGCACCCTTAGCGGGAGAGCTAGCACAGATACGCAGTATTTT
CASTLSGRASTDTQYF
>TRBJ1-2|TRBV7-9|-|14|-
TGTGCCAGCAGCCCCTGGGGAACGAACTATGGCTACACCTTC
CASSPWGTNYGYTF
>TRBJ2-7|TRBV29-1|-|14|-
TGCAGCGTTGATAAACCGGGAACCCTCTACGAGCAGTACTTC
CSVDKPGTLYEQYF
>TRBJ2-3|TRBV4-1|TRBD1|17|-
TGCGCCAGCAGCCACTCTTCCGGGACAGGGTTCACAGATACGCAGTATTTT
CASSHSSGTGFTDTQYF
>TRBJ2-5|TRBV3-1|-|15|-
TGTGCCAGCAGCCCACCGGGTCTTGGGGGTGAGACCCAGTACTTC
CASSPPGLGGETQYF
>TRBJ1-1|TRBV27|-|13|-
TGTGCCAGCAGCCCTTTTGCGAACACTGAAGCTTTCTTT
CASSPFANTEAFF
>TRBJ1-2|TRBV9|-|15|-
TGTGCCAGCAGCGTAGTTCAGGGCTCGCGGGATGGCTACACCTTC
CASSVVQGSRDGYTF
>TRBJ1-1|TRBV5-1|-|14|-
TGCGCCAGCAGCTTTACGGGGGTGAACACTGAAGCTTTCTTT
CASSFTGVNTEAFF
>TRBJ1-2|TRBV12-3/TRBV12-4|-|13|-
TGTGCCAGCAGCCGGACGGCCCTGTATGGCTACACCTTC
CASSRTALYGYTF
>TRBJ2-3|TRBV5-4|TRBD2|13|-
TGTGCCAGCAAAGCGGGGACCACAGATACGCAGTATTTT
CASKAGTTDTQYF
>TRBJ1-1|TRBV29-1|TRBD1|15|-
TGCAGCGTGAGACAGGGTTGGGGAATGAACACTGAAGCTTTCTTT
CSVRQGWGMNTEAFF
>TRBJ1-5|TRBV3-1|-|16|-
TGTGCCAGCAGACAAGATCCCAGGGTATGCATAAAGCCCCAGCATTTT
CASRQDPRVCIKPQHF
>TRBJ2-1|TRBV3-1|-|13|-
TGTGCCAGCAGCCAATCTATGGAAACCCAAACCCTCTTC
CASSQSMETQTLF
>TRBJ1-4|TRBV7-9|-|15|-
TGTGCCAGCAGCTTAAACGGCCCTACGCACGAAAAACTGTTTTTT
CASSLNGPTHEKLFF
>TRBJ2-7|TRBV18|TRBD2|15|-
TGTGCCAGCTCACCACCTAGCGGGGATACCTACGAGCAGTACTTC
CASSPPSGDTYEQYF
>TRBJ2-6|TRBV4-1|TRBD2|20|-
TGCGCCAGCAGCCAAGCTTTAGACGGGAGGGCCGATACCGGGGCCAACGTCCTGACTTTC
CASSQALDGRADTGANVLTF
>TRBJ2-5|TRBV19|-|14|-
TGTGCCAGTAGCGACCAACTAGGGCGAGAGACCCAGTACTTC
CASSDQLGRETQYF
>TRBJ2-5|TRBV7-9|-|15|-
TGTGCCAGCAGCTTAGCGGCGGGGAGTGGAGAGACCCAGTACTTC
CASSLAAGSGETQYF
>TRBJ1-1|TRBV28|-|13|-
TGTGCCAGCAGTTCAGCTCCGAACACTGAAGCTTTCTTT
CASSSAPNTEAFF
>TRBJ2-7|TRBV20-1|TRBD2|21|-
TGCAGTGCTAGAGAATCCCCCCTCCCTAGTCATAGCGGGAGGGCCCTTAACGAGCAGTACTTC
CSARESPLPSHSGRALNEQYF
>TRBJ1-5|TRBV30|-|13|-
TGTGCCTGGAGTCTATCTTACAATCAGCCCCAGCATTTT
CAWSLSYNQPQHF
>TRBJ1-2|TRBV25-1|-|17|-
TGTGCCAGCAGTGGGGTTCTGAGGCCTAATTCTAACTATGGCTACACCTTC
CASSGVLRPNSNYGYTF
>TRBJ2-7|TRBV2|TRBD1|13|few
TGTGCCAGCGAGCGGGACAGGGAGGCCCGGCAGTACTTC
CASERDREARQYF
>TRBJ2-3|TRBV18|-|12|-
TGTGCCAGCTCACAGGATTCTTATACGCAGTATTTT
CASSQDSYTQYF
>TRBJ2-5|TRBV5-1|-|14|-
TGCGCCAGCAGCTTGGTAGCAGAGCAAGAGACCCAGTACTTC
CASSLVAEQETQYF
>TRBJ1-1|TRBV29-1|-|16|-
TGCAGCGTTGGGAGACAGGTGTGGGGGGATAACACTGAAGCTTTCTTT
CSVGRQVWGDNTEAFF
>TRBJ2-1|TRBV6-5|-|13|-
TGTGCCAGCAGTCAGGGGACGTGGGTTGAGCAGTTCTTC
CASSQGTWVEQFF
>TRBJ1-2|TRBV7-2|TRBD1|14|-
TGTGCCAGCAGCTTAGGCTGGACAGGGGGAGGCTACACCTTC
CASSLGWTGGGYTF
>TRBJ1-4|TRBV12-3/TRBV12-4|TRBD1|13|few
TGTGCCAGCAGTCGGACAGGGGGCGAAAAACTGTTTTTT
CASSRTGGEKLFF
>TRBJ2-1|TRBV20-1|TRBD1|15|-
TGCAGTGCTACTCCAGGGGGTTTCTCCTACAATGAGCAGTTCTTC
CSATPGGFSYNEQFF
>TRBJ1-2|TRBV30|-|14|-
TGTGCCTGGGGTGAACAGGATCGGAACTATGGCTACACCTTC
CAWGEQDRNYGYTF
>TRBJ2-3|TRBV15|-|15|once
TGTGCCACCAGCAGAGATCGCCGCCTTGGAGATACGCAGTATTTT
CATSRDRRLGDTQYF
>TRBJ2-3|TRBV7-2|-|15|-
TGTGCCAGCAGCTTAGCCAGGGGTGGGACAGATACGCAGTATTTT
CASSLARGGTDTQYF
>TRBJ2-3|TRBV20-1|-|15|-
TGCAGTGCCCCCAAGGCAAGGGCTAGCACAGATACGCAGTATTTT
CSAPKARASTDTQYF
>TRBJ1-1|TRBV7-9|TRBD1|15|-
TGTGCCAGCAGCTTGGGGACAGGGTTAGGCACTGAAGCTTTCTTT
CASSLGTGLGTEAFF
>TRBJ1-1|TRBV7-9|-|13|-
TGTGCCAGCAGCTCCCCTTACAACACTGAAGCTTTCTTT
CASSSPYNTEAFF
>TRBJ2-1|TRBV14|-|14|-
TGTGCCAGCGGAACTCTCAGCTCCTACAATGAGCAGTTCTTC
CASGTLSSYNEQFF
>TRBJ2-3|TRBV5-1|-|14|once
TGCGCCAGTGAGTCAATCCCCAGCACAGATACGCAGTATTTT
CASESIPSTDTQYF
>TRBJ1-4|TRBV9|-|14|-
TGTGCCAGCAGCGGGCGGCAGGGCAGGGAAAAACTGTTTTTT
CASSGRQGREKLFF
>TRBJ1-5|TRBV28|-|12|once
TGTGCCAGCAGCGACAACTCCCAGCCCCAGCATTTT
CASSDNSQPQHF